This entry lists 18 T cell receptor beta chains sequenced from one sample in a study of T-cell memory formation after mild COVID-19. TCRdb re-analysed the 5' RACE reads in MiXCR, keeping a single row per CDR3 protein. Of about 190,000 distinct CDR3 sequences in the sample, around 25% were seen once. Input material: PBMCs or a T cell subset sorted from them (not recorded which). These receptors originate from an adult woman who had mild COVID-19 (a few samples of this study predate the infection). Cell type and time point are not known.

The sample holds a few counts of this clonotype. The rearrangement links TRBV4-1 to TRBJ1-2, with a tentative D call TRBD1 (6 bases). This CDR3 has 14 residues. The V gene's germline CDR1 is MGHRA and CDR2 YSYEKL. V dropped 0 bases and J dropped 5 bases, with 10 bases sitting between them. The CDR3 DNA reads TGCGCCAGCAGCCAAGATCAGGGGCGGTATGGCTACACCTTC. Translating gives CASSQDQGRYGYTF.

This clonotype was counted only a few times. The rearrangement links TRBV4-2 to TRBJ1-1; tentative D call: TRBD1 (6 bases). V gave up 2 bases and J gave up 4 bases, with 11 bases separating them. This CDR3 is 14 amino acids long. Per the germline V gene, CDR1 is LGHNA and CDR2 is YNFKEQ. CDR3 residues: CASSQTGWGTEAFF. CDR3 sequence (DNA): TGTGCCAGCAGCCAAACAGGGTGGGGCACTGAAGCTTTCTTT.

This clonotype turned up a few times. V and J are TRBV5-1 and TRBJ1-4; D unresolved. V was pared by 1 base and J by 0 bases, with 7 bases between. Germline V gene sequence: CDR1 SGHRS, CDR2 YFSETQ. There are 15 residues in the CDR3. The chain's CDR3 is CASSLIGATNEKLFF. DNA of the CDR3: TGCGCCAGCAGCTTGATAGGAGCAACTAATGAAAAACTGTTTTTT.

The chain joins TRBV7-2 to TRBJ2-7, with TRBD2 matching over 11 bases. V shed 4 bases, J shed 4 bases, and the junction held 6 bases outside the gene matches. This CDR3 spans 15 amino acids. Germline assignment: CDR1 SGHTA and CDR2 FQGNSA. Written as DNA, the CDR3 is TGTGCCAGCAGCTCTATAGCGGGAGGGCCATACGAGCAGTACTTC. It specifies CASSSIAGGPYEQYF. The full variable domain, with the rest looked up from reference TRBV7-2 and TRBJ2-7, is GAGVSQSPSNKVTEKGKDVELRCDPISGHTALYWYRQSLGQGLEFLIYFQGNSAPDKSGLPSDRFSAERTGGSVSTLTIQRTQQEDSAVYLCASSSIAGGPYEQYFGPGTRLTVT.

The chain couples TRBV12-3 or TRBV12-4 to TRBJ2-3; D possibly corresponds to TRBD2 (5 bases). The CDR3 contains 15 residues. V lost 6 bases to trimming and J lost 0 bases, with 13 bases between them. In DNA, the CDR3 is TGTGCCAGCAGAAGGAGCGGCGCTAGCACAGATACGCAGTATTTT. It specifies CASRRSGASTDTQYF.

This clonotype showed up just a few times. V and J are TRBV12-3 or TRBV12-4 and TRBJ2-1; D remains unclear. V was clipped by 3 bases and J by 0 bases, with 3 bases between them. The CDR3 spans 13 residues. Here the CDR3 reads CASSFGSYNEQFF. The CDR3 coding sequence is TGTGCCAGCAGTTTCGGCTCCTACAATGAGCAGTTCTTC.

This clonotype was recorded a few times. This sequence joins TRBV3-1 and TRBJ2-4; 11 bases map to TRBD1. CDR1 and CDR2 (germline): LGHDT, YNNKEL (reference sequence). The CDR3 runs 15 residues. V gave up 1 base and J gave up 8 bases; unmatched junction bases: 4. CDR3 loop: CASSQGDRGYDIQYF. CDR3 bases: TGTGCCAGCAGCCAAGGGGACAGGGGGTACGACATTCAGTACTTC. The full variable domain, rest sourced from reference TRBV3-1 and TRBJ2-4, is DTAVSQTPKYLVTQMGNDKSIKCEQNLGHDTMYWYKQDSKKFLKIMFSYNNKELIINETVPNRFSPKSPDKAHLNLHINSLELGDSAVYFCASSQGDRGYDIQYFGAGTRLSVL.

The rearrangement uses TRBV13 and TRBJ2-7, with 7 bases identical to TRBD1. CDR3 length: 15 residues. The trim removed 0 bases at V and 3 bases at J, leaving 5 bases unmatched. Per germline, CDR1 PRHDT and CDR2 FYEKMQ (reference sequence). CDR3 residues: CASSLGWQGVYEQYF. DNA of the CDR3: TGTGCCAGCAGCTTAGGATGGCAGGGGGTCTACGAGCAGTACTTC.

The J gene is TRBJ2-5, the V gene TRBV4-1; D is unresolved. CDR1 MGHRA and CDR2 YSYEKL come from the germline V gene. The germline V and J ends were trimmed by 4 bases and 5 bases, with 14 bases remaining between them. CDR3 size: 14 residues. For the CDR3, the DNA is TGCGCCAGCAGCCTTAGCAGAACGTGGGAGACCCAGTACTTC. It yields the protein CASSLSRTWETQYF.

This rearrangement joins TRBV4-3 to TRBJ2-1; the match to TRBD2 covers 8 bases. Trimming removed 0 bases from V and 8 bases from J; junction bases left unmatched: 6. The CDR3 runs 15 residues. Germline-derived CDR1 and CDR2 are LGHNA and YSLEER. CDR3: CASSQDGGRWDEQFF. The CDR3 DNA sequence: TGCGCCAGCAGCCAAGATGGCGGGAGGTGGGATGAGCAGTTCTTC.

The CDR3 spells CASSSPRLAGDNEQFF. The CDR3 bases are TGTGCCAGCAGTTCCCCCCGACTAGCGGGAGACAATGAGCAGTTCTTC. The chain has TRBV6-5 and TRBJ2-1; 12 positions match TRBD2. The CDR3 consists of 16 residues. The V gene end was trimmed by 4 bases and the J gene end by 5 bases; junction bases not matched to a gene: 6. The germline gives CDR1 MNHEY, CDR2 SVGAGI.

Of note for this clonotype: A read error may be the cause here, since a much bigger clone is one base away. CDR3 region: CASSQGWTPYNEQFF. Here the CDR3 DNA reads TGTGCCAGCAGCCAAGGCTGGACTCCTTACAATGAGCAGTTCTTC. The V gene is TRBV3-1, the J gene TRBJ2-1, with a possible D match to TRBD2 (5 bases). V was shortened by 1 base and J by 4 bases, with 11 bases between the two germline ends. This CDR3 comprises 15 residues. Germline lookup yields CDR1 LGHDT and CDR2 YNNKEL (reference sequence).

V is TRBV7-8 and J is TRBJ1-3; no firm D call. V was cut by 0 bases and J by 0 bases, with 9 bases left in between. The CDR3 consists of 16 residues. Germline V CDR1 and CDR2: SGHVS, FQNEAQ. DNA for the CDR3: TGTGCCAGCAGCTTAGCGGGAGTCCTCTCTGGAAACACCATATATTTT. This translates into CASSLAGVLSGNTIYF.

This chain connects TRBV3-1 to TRBJ2-7; D unresolved. Germline-derived CDR1 and CDR2 are LGHDT and YNNKEL (reference sequence). V was cut by 0 bases and J by 7 bases, with 16 bases left in between. There are 15 residues in the CDR3. CDR3 sequence reads: CASSQDIRRGEEQYF. DNA for the CDR3: TGTGCCAGCAGCCAAGATATCCGGCGTGGTGAGGAGCAGTACTTC.

The CDR3 DNA is TGTGCCATCAGTCCTACTAGTGGGGAGCAGTACTTC. Its translation is CAISPTSGEQYF. The chain carries TRBV10-3 and TRBJ2-7; perhaps TRBD2 as D (5 bases). CDR1 and CDR2 (germline): ENHRY, SYGVKD. The V gene lost 5 bases and the J gene lost 7 bases, with 12 bases spanning the gap. The CDR3 extends over 12 amino acids.

The table lists this clonotype with a few counts. The chain recombines TRBV27 with TRBJ1-1; D remains ambiguous. CDR1 and CDR2 (germline): MNHEY, SMNVEV (reference sequence). The CDR3 covers 13 residues. V was trimmed by 7 bases and J by 1 base, leaving 10 bases between them. The CDR3 DNA reads TGTGCCAGCATTGGCCCGGGGAACACTGAAGCTTTCTTT. Translation gives CASIGPGNTEAFF.

This clonotype was seen only a few times. V gene TRBV6-2 or TRBV6-3 combines with J gene TRBJ2-1; 7 bases align to TRBD2. The junction had 8 bases not matched to a gene; V was cut back by 6 bases and J by 0 bases. Germline V gives CDR1 MNHEY, CDR2 SVGEGT. The CDR3 runs to 16 residues. Written as DNA, the CDR3 is TGTGCCAGCAGCTCCTGGCGGGGGAGCTCCTACAATGAGCAGTTCTTC. Its protein is CASSSWRGSSYNEQFF.

J is TRBJ2-7 and V is TRBV7-9, with D possibly matching TRBD1 (5 bases). The CDR3 contains 18 residues. From germline, CDR1 is SEHNR and CDR2 FQNEAQ (reference sequence). The V and J ends lost 4 bases and 2 bases respectively, with 24 bases between them. The CDR3: CASSSPGDRPSRTYEQYF. CDR3 DNA: TGTGCCAGCAGCTCCCCCGGAGACAGACCAAGCCGAACCTACGAGCAGTACTTC.